The following is a TCR beta chain sequence with its context. Its antigen is as yet unknown. This sample is drawn from a study of OX40 agonist ivuxolimab in advanced cancers. Study-wide context: Patients were infused with ivuxolimab every 2 weeks at 0.01 to 10 mg/kg. Findings and limits, study-wide: Part of the nonresponder group also had normalized T-cell clonal expansion that was low.

There are 17 residues in the CDR3. CDR1 LGHNA and CDR2 YNFKEQ come from the germline V gene. Trimming took 4 bases from V and 0 from J; bases not matched to a gene: 5. Libraries were prepared by immunoSEQ multiplex PCR; TCRdb keeps only in-frame clonotypes and omits some of them. The sample yields tens of thousands of clones, roughly 87% seen once. This chain joins TRBV4-2 and TRBJ1-4; 10 bases fit TRBD1. The sequencing here drew on CD4+ or CD8+ T cells sorted from blood, taken in a trial of the OX40 agonist ivuxolimab. The clonotype was recovered from an adult with an advanced solid tumor such as melanoma, head and neck, liver or kidney cancer. The CDR3 bases are TGTGCCAGCAGCCCCCGGGACAGGGGTGCAACTAATGAAAAACTGTTTTTT. Translation gives CASSPRDRGATNEKLFF.